The entry below describes one T cell receptor beta chain. From germline, CDR1 is LGHNA and CDR2 YNFKEQ. This CDR3 is 16 amino acids long. Trimming removed 4 bases from V and 0 bases from J; junction bases left unmatched: 7. Here immunoSEQ multiplex PCR was the method, and the copy in TCRdb shows in-frame clones only, minus some. The data contain some 16,000 clones, roughly three quarters of them singletons. This specimen comes from a study of CD4+ T cells in melanoma. The J gene is TRBJ2-7, the V gene TRBV4-2; 9 bases fit TRBD2. The clonotype comes from a human donor with melanoma. The sequencing sample was made of cells from a culture (not recorded whether cultured in vitro). The CDR3 DNA sequence: TGTGCCAGCAGCCCAGGAGCGGGAGGTAACTCCTACGAGCAGTACTTC. Its translation is CASSPGAGGNSYEQYF.